This TCR beta chain appears in the sequencing data of a study of beta chain features in type 1 diabetes (dated by TCRdb to 2016 to 2019). At the level of the whole study: No differences in mean age, gender distribution, total cell number or subset yield were found between patients and healthy donors. A total of some 100,000,000 sorted cells were examined across all samples, and a strong correlation was observed between cell number per subset and RNA yield. The study compared the TCRB repertoires of sorted circulating CD4+ T cell subsets in recently diagnosed type 1 diabetes patients with those in matched healthy donors. Naive and central memory subsets were obtained from all 30 or so donors, but regulatory and stem cell-like memory subsets were isolated from only 8 patients and roughly eight healthy donors.

A single peripheral blood draw of around 120 mL on average was collected from each donor into heparinised tubes. Naive, central memory, regulatory and stem cell-like memory CD4+ T cells were sorted on a BD FACSAria II using a panel including CD45RO, CCR7, CD25, CD127, CD95 and CD27. Purity was above 98% for every sorted population. Right away, PBMCs were isolated by Lymphoprep density gradient centrifugation and were stained directly, with no culture step. So that batch effects would be minimized, each experiment stained and sorted samples in pairs, pairing one healthy donor with one patient. Of note for this clone: The target of this receptor is not known. It has no much larger one-base neighbor in the sample; base qualities were not kept.

The CDR3 numbers 15 residues from cysteine through phenylalanine. Here the CDR3 DNA is all that survives: 45 bases in frame from base 1. Based on the germline V gene, the CDR1 and CDR2 sequences are SGHDT and YYEEEE. From V the trimming removes 1 base and from J it removes 3 bases, while the gene matches leave 3 bases of the junction unaccounted for. Study-level results and caveats: Because cDNA was sequenced instead of genomic DNA, highly expressing activated cells could be over-represented, though the groups showed no difference in activation or CD3 levels. Only small numbers of individuals were included in the HLA sub-analyses, which left unresolved whether HLA type had any influence on TCRB rearrangement. In all four CD4+ subsets, TCRB CDR3 length was moderately but significantly shorter in type 1 diabetes patients. Fewer insertions and more nucleotide deletions at VDJ recombination sites were observed in patients with type 1 diabetes, implying thymic rearrangement abnormalities. Shorter templates might be favored by PCR, yet because patient and control samples were amplified and corrected together, any such skew would affect both groups equally. Naive, central memory and regulatory TCRB repertoires appeared to be more similar among patients than among healthy donors.

All of the isolated RNA was reverse transcribed with the High Capacity cDNA Reverse Transcription Kit, so expressed TCRB transcripts were sequenced. Naive, central memory and regulatory T cell samples underwent deep immunoSEQ sequencing, averaging around 4 million total reads per sample. Sorted cells were lysed in RLT buffer and RNA was extracted with DNase-treated RNeasy Micro or Mini kits, depending on cell number. To prevent cross-contamination, each cell subset was processed individually, whereas patient and healthy donor samples were processed jointly. The immunoSEQ multiplex PCR was used to amplify TCRB sequences from cDNA, generating 87-bp fragments that spanned the CDR3 region. The amplicons were sequenced using the Illumina HiSeq platform. On the authors' methods: PCR bias was corrected computationally using synthetic template baselines, and reads within Hamming distance 2 were collapsed, with unmergeable singletons discarded. Reads were aligned to IMGT to assign V, D and J genes, CDR3 length, and insertions or deletions at six rearrangement sites. Within each subset, clonotype counts were normalized to the number of sorted cells before true diversity and Gini coefficients were calculated with the tcR R package. The overlap coefficient, calculated on TCRB nucleotide sequences, was used to quantify repertoire sharing. Out-of-frame TCRB sequences from naive cells were analyzed to stand in for the pre-selection repertoire. Sourced from immuneACCESS, this table was stored by TCRdb with only in-frame sequences that have V and J called. A share of the clones is absent; for the studies checked, an unresolved V gene accounts for under half, and the remainder has no known explanation. V, J and clone size reflect that table, while D and trimming were determined from the DNA. This sample gives around 500,000 clones in total; roughly 31% of them show up just once. The biggest ten clones account for about 0.065% of the sample.

The clonotype was recovered from a man younger than 35 in good health. Sequenced material: naive CD4+ T cells from blood. The cell subset or site label here, explained by the study, means: true naive CD4+ T cells. The sequence links TRBV5-6 to TRBJ2-1; 8 nucleotides in the junction match TRBD2. In nucleotide form, the sequence is TGTGCCAGCAGCTTGCGTAGCGGGAACTACAATGAGCAGTTCTTC. Its protein reads: CASSLRSGNYNEQFF.